Listed below are T cell receptor beta chains from one sample, sequenced in a study of blood T cell repertoires in COVID-19. Sequencing was performed with immunoSEQ multiplex PCR; in TCRdb, only in-frame clones are kept and a portion is missing. The sample lists 35,000 to 40,000 clones, about four fifths occurring once. Sequencing input: peripheral blood. These receptors originate from a man between 45 and 60 years old with active or convalescent COVID-19. The CDR3 runs from the conserved cysteine through the conserved F or W. A D gene is named only where the DNA matches it firmly.

>TRBD1|TRBJ2-3|TRBV7-7
CASSPTGGQTDTQYF
>NA|TRBJ2-5|TRBV3-1/TRBV3-2
CASSRATQETQYF
>NA|TRBJ2-3|TRBV11-2
CASSLGSSRGTDTQYF
>NA|TRBJ1-1|TRBV13
CASRQRGTEAFF
>TRBD1|TRBJ1-5|TRBV7-8
CASSSRTGGGNQPQHF
>TRBD1|TRBJ1-2|TRBV2
CASRATGVGYTF
>TRBD1|TRBJ1-1|TRBV4-1
CASSQDRDSGAEAFF
>TRBD2|TRBJ2-1|TRBV5-1
CASSFSAGARDEQFF
>NA|TRBJ1-2|TRBV9
CASSPSNYGYTF
>NA|TRBJ1-3|TRBV7-9
CASREGGGNTIYF
>TRBD1|TRBJ1-6|TRBV5-4
CASSLGQGGSPLHF
>TRBD2|TRBJ2-5|TRBV2
CASSQQTSGNQETQYF
>NA|TRBJ2-3|TRBV24-1
CATSPTGTSTDTQYF
>NA|TRBJ2-1|TRBV11-2
CASSLQQLDSNEQFF
>TRBD1|TRBJ2-3|TRBV10-3
CAIADRDPDTQYF
>NA|TRBJ2-6|TRBV3-1/TRBV3-2
CASRSQVLSPGANVLTF
>NA|TRBJ2-7|TRBV11-3
CASTFLKGLFYEQYF
>NA|TRBJ2-3|TRBV10-2
CASSDYTDTQYF
>NA|TRBJ1-4|TRBV2
CASSEDLQGLEENEKLFF
>TRBD2|TRBJ2-3|TRBV12-5
CASGFPSGVVDTQYF
>NA|TRBJ1-5|TRBV2
CASRPGGVGNQPQHF
>TRBD1|TRBJ2-5|TRBV18
CASSPSGTGGRETQYF
>NA|TRBJ1-5|TRBV19
CASSIEAISNQPQHF
>TRBD1|TRBJ2-7|TRBV9
CASSQGTGGTYEQYF
>TRBD1|TRBJ1-2|TRBV6-5
CASSGQGKKTYGYTF
>NA|TRBJ1-6|TRBV3-1/TRBV3-2
CASSNRAENSPLHF
>NA|TRBJ1-5|TRBV6-1
CASSDDPGVQPQHF
>TRBD1|TRBJ2-3|TRBV7-9
CAIQAETGVSQYF
>TRBD2|TRBJ2-3|TRBV4-1
CASSQDEALAGGSSTDTQYF
>TRBD1|TRBJ2-1|TRBV6-5
CASKRTGVAYNEQFF
>NA|TRBJ2-7|TRBV14
CASSRTETWYF
>TRBD2|TRBJ2-3|TRBV5-5
CASSASGGPLTTDTQYF